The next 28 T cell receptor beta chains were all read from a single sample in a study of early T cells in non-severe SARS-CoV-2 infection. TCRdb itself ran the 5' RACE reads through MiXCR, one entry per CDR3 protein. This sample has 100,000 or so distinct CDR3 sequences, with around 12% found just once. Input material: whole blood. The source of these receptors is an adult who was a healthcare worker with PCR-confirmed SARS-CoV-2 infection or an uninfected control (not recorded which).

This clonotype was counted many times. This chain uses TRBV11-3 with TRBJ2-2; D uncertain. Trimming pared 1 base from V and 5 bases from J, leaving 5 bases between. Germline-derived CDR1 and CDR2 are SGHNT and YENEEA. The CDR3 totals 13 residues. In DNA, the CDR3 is TGTGCCAGCAGCTTAGTCTTTACCGGGGAGCTGTTTTTT. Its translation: CASSLVFTGELFF.

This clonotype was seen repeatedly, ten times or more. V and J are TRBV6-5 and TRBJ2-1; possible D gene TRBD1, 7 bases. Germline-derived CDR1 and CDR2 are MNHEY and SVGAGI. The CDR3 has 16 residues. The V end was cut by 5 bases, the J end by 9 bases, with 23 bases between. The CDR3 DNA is TGTGCCAGCAGTACCCTTCACAGGGGAGGTAGAAGTGAGCAGTTCTTC. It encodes CASSTLHRGGRSEQFF.

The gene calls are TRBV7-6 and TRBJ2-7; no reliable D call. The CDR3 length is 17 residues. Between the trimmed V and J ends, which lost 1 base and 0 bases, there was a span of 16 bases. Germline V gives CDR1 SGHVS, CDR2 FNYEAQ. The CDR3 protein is CASSLGVALDLSYEQYF. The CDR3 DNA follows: TGTGCCAGCAGCTTAGGGGTAGCACTGGACCTCTCCTACGAGCAGTACTTC. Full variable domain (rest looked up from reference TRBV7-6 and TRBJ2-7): GAGVSQSPRYKVTKRGQDVALRCDPISGHVSLYWYRQALGQGPEFLTYFNYEAQQDKSGLPNDRFSAERPEGSISTLTIQRTEQRDSAMYRCASSLGVALDLSYEQYFGPGTRLTVT.

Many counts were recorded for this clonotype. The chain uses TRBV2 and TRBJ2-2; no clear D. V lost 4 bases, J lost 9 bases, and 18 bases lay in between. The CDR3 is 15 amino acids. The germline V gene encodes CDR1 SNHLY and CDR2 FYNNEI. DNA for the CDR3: TGTGCCAGCAGTGTTTTAGCTAAAACCTGGAGGGAGCTGTTTTTT. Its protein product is CASSVLAKTWRELFF. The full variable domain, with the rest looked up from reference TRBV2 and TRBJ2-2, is EPEVTQTPSHQVTQMGQEVILRCVPISNHLYFYWYRQILGQKVEFLVSFYNNEISEKSEIFDDQFSVERPDGSNFTLKIRSTKLEDSAMYFCASSVLAKTWRELFFGEGSRLTVL.

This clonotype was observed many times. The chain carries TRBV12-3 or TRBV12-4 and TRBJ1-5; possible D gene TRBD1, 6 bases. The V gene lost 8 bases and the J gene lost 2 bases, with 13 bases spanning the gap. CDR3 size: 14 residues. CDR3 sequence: CASGSHRGNQPQHF. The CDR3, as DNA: TGTGCCAGCGGGTCGCACAGGGGCAATCAGCCCCAGCATTTT.

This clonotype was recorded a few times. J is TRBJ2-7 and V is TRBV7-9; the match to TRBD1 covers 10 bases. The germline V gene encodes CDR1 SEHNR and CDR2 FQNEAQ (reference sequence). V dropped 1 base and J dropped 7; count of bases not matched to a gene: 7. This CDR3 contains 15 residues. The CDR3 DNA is TGTGCCAGCAGCTTAGAAGACAGGGGGCTAAGGGAGCAGTACTTC. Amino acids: CASSLEDRGLREQYF.

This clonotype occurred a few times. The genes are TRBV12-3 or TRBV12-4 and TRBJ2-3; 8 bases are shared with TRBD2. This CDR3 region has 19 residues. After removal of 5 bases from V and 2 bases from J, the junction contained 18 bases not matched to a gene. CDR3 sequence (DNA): TGTGCCAGCAGTAGCCCCGGGCGGGAGGATACCTACCTCACAGATACGCAGTATTTT. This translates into CASSSPGREDTYLTDTQYF.

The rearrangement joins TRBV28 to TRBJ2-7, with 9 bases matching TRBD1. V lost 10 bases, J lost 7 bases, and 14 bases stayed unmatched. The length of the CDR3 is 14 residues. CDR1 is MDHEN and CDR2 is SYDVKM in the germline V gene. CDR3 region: CATGQGNRAQEQYF. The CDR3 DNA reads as TGTGCCACCGGACAGGGGAACAGGGCCCAGGAGCAGTACTTC.

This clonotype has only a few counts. The DNA of the CDR3 is TGTGCCACCGGGGGATCCGAAGATACGCAGTATTTT. This gives the protein CATGGSEDTQYF. V and J are TRBV24-1 and TRBJ2-3; TRBD1 or TRBD2 may be the D gene (5 bases each). The CDR3 is 12 amino acids. Germline CDR1 reads KGHDR; CDR2 reads SFDVKD. Between the trimmed V and J ends, which lost 9 bases and 5 bases, there was a span of 11 bases.

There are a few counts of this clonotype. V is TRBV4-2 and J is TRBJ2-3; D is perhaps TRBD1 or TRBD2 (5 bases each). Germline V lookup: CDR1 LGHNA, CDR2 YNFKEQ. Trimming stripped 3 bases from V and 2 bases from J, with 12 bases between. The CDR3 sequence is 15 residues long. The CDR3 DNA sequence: TGTGCCAGCAGCCATCTCCGGGACCACACAGATACGCAGTATTTT. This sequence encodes CASSHLRDHTDTQYF.

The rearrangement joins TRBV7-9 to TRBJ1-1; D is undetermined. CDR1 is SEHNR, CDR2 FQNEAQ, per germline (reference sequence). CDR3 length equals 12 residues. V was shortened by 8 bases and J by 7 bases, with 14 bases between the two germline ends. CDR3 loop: CASLSQVDEAFF. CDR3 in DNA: TGTGCCAGCTTAAGTCAGGTGGATGAAGCTTTCTTT.

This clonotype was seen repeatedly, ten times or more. The CDR3 reads CSARDPLAGLYNEQFF. The CDR3 bases are TGCAGTGCTAGAGATCCCCTTGCGGGTCTCTACAATGAGCAGTTCTTC. J is TRBJ2-1 and V is TRBV20-1; possible D gene TRBD2, 5 bases. The CDR3 has 16 amino acids. Germline V gene sequence: CDR1 DFQATT, CDR2 SNEGSKA (reference sequence). Trimming cost V 0 bases and J 3 bases, with 15 bases left between them.

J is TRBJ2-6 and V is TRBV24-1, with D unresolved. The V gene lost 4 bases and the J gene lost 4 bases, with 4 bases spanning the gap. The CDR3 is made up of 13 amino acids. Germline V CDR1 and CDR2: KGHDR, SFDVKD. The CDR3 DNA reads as TGTGCCACCAGTGAATCCGGGGCCAACGTCCTGACTTTC. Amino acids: CATSESGANVLTF.

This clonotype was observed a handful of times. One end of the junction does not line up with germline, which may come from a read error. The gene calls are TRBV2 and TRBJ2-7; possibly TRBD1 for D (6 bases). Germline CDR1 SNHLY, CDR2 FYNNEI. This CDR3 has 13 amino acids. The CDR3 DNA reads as TGTGCCAGCTGTGAGGGGGTGATCGGCGAGCAGTACTTC. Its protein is CASCEGVIGEQYF. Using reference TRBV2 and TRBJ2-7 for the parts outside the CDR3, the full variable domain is EPEVTQTPSHQVTQMGQEVILRCVPISNHLYFYWYRQILGQKVEFLVSFYNNEISEKSEIFDDQFSVERPDGSNFTLKIRSTKLEDSAMYFCASCEGVIGEQYFGPGTRLTVT.

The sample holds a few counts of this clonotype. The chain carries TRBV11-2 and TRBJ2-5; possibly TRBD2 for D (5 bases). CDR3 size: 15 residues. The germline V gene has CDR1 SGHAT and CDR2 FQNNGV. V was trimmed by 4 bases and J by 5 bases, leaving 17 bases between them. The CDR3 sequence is CASSSPSSSGETQYF. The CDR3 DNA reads TGTGCCAGCAGCTCCCCCTCTTCGTCGGGGGAGACCCAGTACTTC.

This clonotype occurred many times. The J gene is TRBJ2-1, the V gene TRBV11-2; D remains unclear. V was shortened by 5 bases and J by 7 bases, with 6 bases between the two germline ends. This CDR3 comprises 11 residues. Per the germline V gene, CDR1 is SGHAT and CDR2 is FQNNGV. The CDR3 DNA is TGTGCCAGCAGCCCCTTAAATGAGCAGTTCTTC. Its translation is CASSPLNEQFF.

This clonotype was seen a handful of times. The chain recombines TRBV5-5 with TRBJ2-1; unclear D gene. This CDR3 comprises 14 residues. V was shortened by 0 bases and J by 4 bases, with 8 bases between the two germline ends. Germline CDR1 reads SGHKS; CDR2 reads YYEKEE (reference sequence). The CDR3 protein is CASSLGMAYNEQFF. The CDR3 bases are TGTGCCAGCAGCTTGGGGATGGCTTACAATGAGCAGTTCTTC.

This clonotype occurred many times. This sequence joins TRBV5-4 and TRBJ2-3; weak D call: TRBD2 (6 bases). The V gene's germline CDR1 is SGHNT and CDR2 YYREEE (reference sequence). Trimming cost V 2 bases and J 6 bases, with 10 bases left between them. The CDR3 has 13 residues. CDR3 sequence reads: CASSFELADTQYF. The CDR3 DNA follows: TGTGCCAGCAGCTTTGAGCTAGCGGATACGCAGTATTTT.

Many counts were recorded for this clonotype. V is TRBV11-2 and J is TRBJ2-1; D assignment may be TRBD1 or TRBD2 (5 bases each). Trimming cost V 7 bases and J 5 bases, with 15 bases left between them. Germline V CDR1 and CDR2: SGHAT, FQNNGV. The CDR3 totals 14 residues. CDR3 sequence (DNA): TGTGCCAGCACCCGATCGGGACGCGACAATGAGCAGTTCTTC. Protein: CASTRSGRDNEQFF.

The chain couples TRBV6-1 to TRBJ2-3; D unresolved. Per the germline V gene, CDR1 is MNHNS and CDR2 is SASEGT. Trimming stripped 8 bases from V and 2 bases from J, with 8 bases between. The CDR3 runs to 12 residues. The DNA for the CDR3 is TGTGCCAGCCTGGTTGACACAGATACGCAGTATTTT. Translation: CASLVDTDTQYF.

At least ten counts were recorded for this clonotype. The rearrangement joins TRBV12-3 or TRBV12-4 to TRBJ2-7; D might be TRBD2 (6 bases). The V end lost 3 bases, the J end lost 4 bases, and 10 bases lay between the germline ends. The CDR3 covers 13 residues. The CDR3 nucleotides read TGTGCCAGCAGTTTGGAGGGACCGTACGAGCAGTACTTC. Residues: CASSLEGPYEQYF.

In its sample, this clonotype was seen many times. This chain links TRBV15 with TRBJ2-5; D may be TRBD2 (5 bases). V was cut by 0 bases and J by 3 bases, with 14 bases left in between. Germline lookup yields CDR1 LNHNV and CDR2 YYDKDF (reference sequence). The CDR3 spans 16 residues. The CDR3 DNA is TGTGCCACCAGCAGAGATTATAGAGGGCGGGAAGAGACCCAGTACTTC. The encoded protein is CATSRDYRGREETQYF.

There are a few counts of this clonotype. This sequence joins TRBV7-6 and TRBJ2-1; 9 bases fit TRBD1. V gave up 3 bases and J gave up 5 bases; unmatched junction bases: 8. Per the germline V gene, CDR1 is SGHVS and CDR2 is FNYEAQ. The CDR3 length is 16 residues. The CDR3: CASSFARDRADNEQFF. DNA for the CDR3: TGTGCCAGCAGCTTCGCCCGGGACAGGGCCGACAATGAGCAGTTCTTC.

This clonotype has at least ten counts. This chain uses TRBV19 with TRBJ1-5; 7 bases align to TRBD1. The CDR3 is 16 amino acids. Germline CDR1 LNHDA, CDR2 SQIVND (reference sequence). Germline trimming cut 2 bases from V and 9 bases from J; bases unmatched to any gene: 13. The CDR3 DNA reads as TGTGCCAGTAGTATACCCACAGGGGCCGCCCCAGGGCCCCAGCATTTT. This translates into CASSIPTGAAPGPQHF.

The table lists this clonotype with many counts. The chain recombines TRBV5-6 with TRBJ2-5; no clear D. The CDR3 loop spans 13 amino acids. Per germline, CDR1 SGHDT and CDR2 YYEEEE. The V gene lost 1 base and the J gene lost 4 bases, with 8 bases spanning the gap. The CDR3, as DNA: TGTGCCAGCAGCTTGCGTACGGGAGAGACCCAGTACTTC. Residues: CASSLRTGETQYF.

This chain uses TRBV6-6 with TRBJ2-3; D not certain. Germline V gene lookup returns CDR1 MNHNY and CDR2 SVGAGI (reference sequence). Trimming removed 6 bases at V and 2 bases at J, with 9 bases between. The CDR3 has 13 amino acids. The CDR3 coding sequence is TGTGCCAGCAGCCGTGTCTCCACAGATACGCAGTATTTT. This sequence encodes CASSRVSTDTQYF.

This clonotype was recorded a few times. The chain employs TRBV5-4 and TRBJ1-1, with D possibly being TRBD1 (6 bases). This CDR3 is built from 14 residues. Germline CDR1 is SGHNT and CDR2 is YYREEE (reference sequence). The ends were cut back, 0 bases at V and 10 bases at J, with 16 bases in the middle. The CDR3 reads CASSLEQGEPGAFF. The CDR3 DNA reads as TGTGCCAGCAGCTTGGAACAGGGTGAGCCTGGAGCTTTCTTT. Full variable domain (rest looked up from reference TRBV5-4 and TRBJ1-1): ETGVTQSPTHLIKTRGQQVTLRCSSQSGHNTVSWYQQALGQGPQFIFQYYREEENGRGNFPPRFSGLQFPNYSSELNVNALELDDSALYLCASSLEQGEPGAFFGQGTRLTVV.

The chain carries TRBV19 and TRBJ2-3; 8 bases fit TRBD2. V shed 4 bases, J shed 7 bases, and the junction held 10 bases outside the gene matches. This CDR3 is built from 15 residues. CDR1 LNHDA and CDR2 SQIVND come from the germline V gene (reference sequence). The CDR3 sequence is CASSTSSGARNTQYF. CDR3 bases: TGTGCCAGTAGTACCAGTAGCGGGGCTCGGAATACGCAGTATTTT.